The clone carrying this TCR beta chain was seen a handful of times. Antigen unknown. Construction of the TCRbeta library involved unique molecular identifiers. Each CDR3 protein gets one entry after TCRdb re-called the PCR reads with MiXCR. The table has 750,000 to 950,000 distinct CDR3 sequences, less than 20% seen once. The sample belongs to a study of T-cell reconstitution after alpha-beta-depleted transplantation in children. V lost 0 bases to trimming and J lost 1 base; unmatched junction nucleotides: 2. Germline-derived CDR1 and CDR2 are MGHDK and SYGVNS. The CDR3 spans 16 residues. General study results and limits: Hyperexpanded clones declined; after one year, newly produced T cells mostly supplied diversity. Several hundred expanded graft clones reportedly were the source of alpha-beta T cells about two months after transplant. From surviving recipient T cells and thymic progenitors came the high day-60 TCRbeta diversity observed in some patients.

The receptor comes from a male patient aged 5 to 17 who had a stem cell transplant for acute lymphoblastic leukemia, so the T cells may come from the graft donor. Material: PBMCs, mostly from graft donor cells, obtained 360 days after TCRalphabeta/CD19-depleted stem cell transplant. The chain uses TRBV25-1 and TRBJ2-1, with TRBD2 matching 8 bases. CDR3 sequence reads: CASSEYGGRSYNEQFF. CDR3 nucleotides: TGTGCCAGCAGTGAATATGGCGGGAGGTCCTACAATGAGCAGTTCTTC.